This TCR beta chain was documented in a study of spatial heterogeneity in lung cancer. General observations from the study: Expanded intratumoral alpha and beta TCR counts tracked tumor mutation counts.

TCRdb analysed the 5' RACE reads with MiXCR anew, one entry per CDR3 protein. The table includes under 7,500 distinct CDR3 sequences, roughly a sixth detected once. This clonotype is categorized as medium-sized. What it recognizes is unknown. As to time point: sample taken at primary tumor resection. The CDR3 covers 14 residues. Germline CDR1 ENHRY, CDR2 SYGVKD. Deletions cut 3 bases from V and 6 bases from J, with 13 bases between. The source of this sequence is a male donor with early-stage non-small cell lung cancer. The chain has TRBV10-3 and TRBJ2-3; D possibly corresponds to TRBD2 (5 bases). The material sequenced was lung tumor tissue, taken at surgery. The CDR3 sequence: CAISDRGFEDTQYF. CDR3 DNA: TGTGCCATCAGTGATCGGGGTTTCGAGGATACGCAGTATTTT.